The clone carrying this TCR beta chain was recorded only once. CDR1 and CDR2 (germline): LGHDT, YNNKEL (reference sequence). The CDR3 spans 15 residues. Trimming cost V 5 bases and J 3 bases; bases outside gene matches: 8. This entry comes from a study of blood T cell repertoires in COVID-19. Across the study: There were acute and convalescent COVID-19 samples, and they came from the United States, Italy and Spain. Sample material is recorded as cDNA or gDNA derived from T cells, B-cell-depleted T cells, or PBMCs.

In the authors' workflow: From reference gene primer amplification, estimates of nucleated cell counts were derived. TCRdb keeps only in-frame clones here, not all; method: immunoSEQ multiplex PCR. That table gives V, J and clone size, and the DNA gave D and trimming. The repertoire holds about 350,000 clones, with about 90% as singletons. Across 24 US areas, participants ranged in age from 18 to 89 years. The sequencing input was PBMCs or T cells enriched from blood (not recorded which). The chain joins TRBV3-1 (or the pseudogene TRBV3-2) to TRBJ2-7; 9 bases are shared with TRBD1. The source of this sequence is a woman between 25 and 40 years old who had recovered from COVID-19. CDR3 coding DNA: TGTGCCAGCAGCAACCGGGACAGGGTACGCTACGAGCAGTACTTC. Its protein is CASSNRDRVRYEQYF.